This T cell receptor (beta chain) derives from a study of post-analysis software for immune sequencing data. Notes on the study in general: Patients showed TRBV5-6, TRBV5-1 and TRBV20-1 among five TRBV segments more frequent than in controls. Normalized Chao1 diversity in multiple sclerosis patients fell significantly below that of controls.

With regard to this clonotype: The antigen is not known.

V gave up 5 bases and J gave up 4 bases, with 13 bases separating them. Germline assignment: CDR1 SGHTA and CDR2 FQGTGA. The length of the CDR3 is 14 residues. The library was made from cDNA and included unique molecular identifiers. TCRdb reanalysed the PCR reads using MiXCR and keeps one entry per CDR3 protein. The profile shows approximately 770,000 distinct CDR3 sequences, 35% to 55% of them singletons. V gene TRBV7-3 combines with J gene TRBJ2-3; D is unclear. The origin of this receptor is a girl between 10 and 17 years old with multiple sclerosis. The material sequenced was blood. CDR3 nucleotides: TGTGCCAGCAGCCGGGCCGGTTCTCCAGATACGCAGTATTTT. This encodes CASSRAGSPDTQYF.